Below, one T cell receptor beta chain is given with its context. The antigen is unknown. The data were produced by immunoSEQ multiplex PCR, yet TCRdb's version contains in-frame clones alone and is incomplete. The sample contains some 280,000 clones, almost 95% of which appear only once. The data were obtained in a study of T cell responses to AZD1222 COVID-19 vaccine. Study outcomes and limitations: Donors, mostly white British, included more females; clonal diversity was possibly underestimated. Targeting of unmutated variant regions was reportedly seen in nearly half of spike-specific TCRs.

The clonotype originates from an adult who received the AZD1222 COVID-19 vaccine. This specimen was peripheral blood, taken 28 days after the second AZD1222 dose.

As DNA, the CDR3 is TGTGCCAGCAGCCTCACCCGGGACAGGGGTAATGGCTACACCTTC. It encodes CASSLTRDRGNGYTF. This chain uses TRBV7-9 with TRBJ1-2; the match to TRBD1 covers 10 bases. V lost 5 bases, J lost 6 bases, and 9 bases stayed unmatched. The CDR3 covers 15 residues. Germline V lookup: CDR1 SEHNR, CDR2 FQNEAQ (reference sequence).